What follows describes a single T cell receptor (beta chain). The data stem from a study of blood T cell repertoires in COVID-19. Participants spanned ages roughly 18 to 90 years and resided in over 20 US areas. In Cohort 3, a recovered donor had either two negative PCRs, clearance, or symptom resolution. V was pared by 7 bases and J by 5 bases, with 12 bases of the junction left unmatched. The germline gives CDR1 MDHEN, CDR2 SYDVKM. The CDR3 contains 15 residues. In the authors' workflow: By means of reference gene primer amplification, nucleated cell counts were estimated. The assay was immunoSEQ multiplex PCR, and TCRdb's table has in-frame clones only and misses some. V and J calls and clone size are given by that table; D and trimming were obtained from the DNA. The table lists 280,000 or so clones, roughly nine tenths of them singletons.

The TCR was taken from a woman between 40 and 50 years old who had recovered from COVID-19. V and J are TRBV28 and TRBJ1-1; 8 bases map to TRBD1. Sequenced: PBMCs or T cells enriched from blood (not recorded which). CDR3 amino acids: CASTPWTGMRTEAFF. Here the CDR3 DNA reads TGTGCCAGCACCCCTTGGACAGGGATGAGGACTGAAGCTTTCTTT.